The rows below give T cell receptor beta chains drawn from one sample of a study of molecular identifiers for immune sequencing clone quantification. TCRdb called the PCR reads again in MiXCR, with one record for every CDR3 protein. The sample carries around 470,000 distinct CDR3 sequences, roughly 23% recorded once. Specimen: naive CD8+ T cells from blood, with Jurkat cell RNA spiked in. The receptors stem from a human donor in good health. Some libraries in this study had Jurkat cell RNA spiked in. The CDR3 runs from the conserved cysteine through the conserved F or W. Each record gives: V gene, J gene, clone size, D gene, CDR3 DNA, CDR3 protein. The D gene is left open where the match is weak. A row's size may be missing; if present it is once, few, many or a size class.

v_call: TRBV4-3
j_call: TRBJ2-5
clone_size: NA
d_call: TRBD1
cdr3_nt: TGCGCCAGCAGCCAAGGGGGACAGGGTTTCGGGGAGACCCAGTACTTC
cdr3_aa: CASSQGGQGFGETQYF

v_call: TRBV4-3
j_call: TRBJ2-3
clone_size: few
d_call: TRBD1
cdr3_nt: TGCGCCAGCAGCCAAGATCGCTTGAGACAGGGTTCAGATACGCAGTATTTT
cdr3_aa: CASSQDRLRQGSDTQYF

v_call: TRBV13
j_call: TRBJ1-1
clone_size: few
d_call: NA
cdr3_nt: TGTGCCAGCAGCTTAGCCGGTTCGGGGGAGGCTGAAGCTTTCTTT
cdr3_aa: CASSLAGSGEAEAFF

v_call: TRBV6-6
j_call: TRBJ2-7
clone_size: few
d_call: NA
cdr3_nt: TGTGCCAGCAATCCGGGGGAAAGTTACGAGCAGTACTTC
cdr3_aa: CASNPGESYEQYF

v_call: TRBV28
j_call: TRBJ2-5
clone_size: many
d_call: NA
cdr3_nt: TGTGCCAGCAGCGAGCGGGACCAAGAGACCCAGTACTTC
cdr3_aa: CASSERDQETQYF

v_call: TRBV5-8
j_call: TRBJ1-5
clone_size: NA
d_call: NA
cdr3_nt: TGTGCCAGCAGCCTTCCTAATTCCCAGCATTTT
cdr3_aa: CASSLPNSQHF

v_call: TRBV7-9
j_call: TRBJ2-3
clone_size: many
d_call: TRBD2
cdr3_nt: TGTGCCAGCAGCCCACTAGCGGGAGACGTAGCAGATACGCAGTATTTT
cdr3_aa: CASSPLAGDVADTQYF

v_call: TRBV9
j_call: TRBJ2-7
clone_size: once
d_call: TRBD1
cdr3_nt: TGTGCCAGCAGCGAAGGACAGGGGGCCGACGAGCTGTACTTC
cdr3_aa: CASSEGQGADELYF

v_call: TRBV4-1
j_call: TRBJ2-5
clone_size: many
d_call: TRBD2
cdr3_nt: TGCGCCAGCAGCCAAGTAGCGGGGGGGCCGGGTGAGACCCAGTACTTC
cdr3_aa: CASSQVAGGPGETQYF

v_call: TRBV9
j_call: TRBJ2-3
clone_size: few
d_call: TRBD2
cdr3_nt: TGTGCCAGCAGCGTAGAGCCTAGCGGGGGCGGCTATACGCAGTATTTT
cdr3_aa: CASSVEPSGGGYTQYF

v_call: TRBV5-6
j_call: TRBJ2-3
clone_size: many
d_call: TRBD2
cdr3_nt: TGTGCCAGCAGCCTGGCGCTAGCGGAGATTAATACGCAGTATTTT
cdr3_aa: CASSLALAEINTQYF

v_call: TRBV12-3/TRBV12-4
j_call: TRBJ2-7
clone_size: many
d_call: NA
cdr3_nt: TGTGCCAGCAGCCCAGGAGTCAGGTTTACCTACGAGCAGTACTTC
cdr3_aa: CASSPGVRFTYEQYF

v_call: TRBV11-2
j_call: TRBJ2-3
clone_size: NA
d_call: TRBD1
cdr3_nt: TGTGCCAGCAGCCCGGGACAGGGGCGTCACACAGATACGCAGTATTTT
cdr3_aa: CASSPGQGRHTDTQYF

v_call: TRBV25-1
j_call: TRBJ2-1
clone_size: NA
d_call: NA
cdr3_nt: TGTGCCAGCAGTGGACAGGGAGGGCGCCCCTACAATGAGCAGTTCTTC
cdr3_aa: CASSGQGGRPYNEQFF

v_call: TRBV7-3
j_call: TRBJ2-3
clone_size: NA
d_call: NA
cdr3_nt: TGTGCCAGCAACGTCGGGACAACTAGCACAGATACGCAGTATTTT
cdr3_aa: CASNVGTTSTDTQYF

v_call: TRBV3-1
j_call: TRBJ2-3
clone_size: many
d_call: NA
cdr3_nt: TGTGCCAGCAGCCAAGGAATGGCAGATACGCAGTATTTT
cdr3_aa: CASSQGMADTQYF

v_call: TRBV19
j_call: TRBJ1-1
clone_size: few
d_call: NA
cdr3_nt: TGTGCCAGTAGTATGGGACTGACGAACACTGAAGCTTTCTTT
cdr3_aa: CASSMGLTNTEAFF

v_call: TRBV5-4
j_call: TRBJ2-5
clone_size: many
d_call: NA
cdr3_nt: TGTGCCAGCAGCGGGGCATTTGAAGAGACCCAGTACTTC
cdr3_aa: CASSGAFEETQYF

v_call: TRBV30
j_call: TRBJ2-5
clone_size: many
d_call: NA
cdr3_nt: TGTGCCTGGTACACCCCGGGGGCAGGCAAACAAGAGACCCAGTACTTC
cdr3_aa: CAWYTPGAGKQETQYF

v_call: TRBV2
j_call: TRBJ2-3
clone_size: many
d_call: NA
cdr3_nt: TGTGCCAGCAGTGTCGGAGTTGGGTTAACAGATACGCAGTATTTT
cdr3_aa: CASSVGVGLTDTQYF

v_call: TRBV12-3/TRBV12-4
j_call: TRBJ1-1
clone_size: NA
d_call: NA
cdr3_nt: TGTGCCGGCAGTTTATGGGATAACACTGAAGCTTTCTTT
cdr3_aa: CAGSLWDNTEAFF

v_call: TRBV27
j_call: TRBJ1-5
clone_size: many
d_call: NA
cdr3_nt: TGTGCCAGCAGCCAAGGAAAGCATCAGCCCCAGCATTTT
cdr3_aa: CASSQGKHQPQHF

v_call: TRBV28
j_call: TRBJ2-7
clone_size: many
d_call: NA
cdr3_nt: TGTGCCAGCAGTTTACCCGGGGACGAGCAGTACTTC
cdr3_aa: CASSLPGDEQYF

v_call: TRBV27
j_call: TRBJ2-1
clone_size: NA
d_call: TRBD2
cdr3_nt: TGTGCCAGCAGTCCGGGACTAGCGGGAGGGCCTATTCAGTTCTTC
cdr3_aa: CASSPGLAGGPIQFF

v_call: TRBV28
j_call: TRBJ1-2
clone_size: many
d_call: NA
cdr3_nt: TGTGCCAGCAGTTTAAGGTACCCCGTAGATGGCTACACCTTC
cdr3_aa: CASSLRYPVDGYTF

v_call: TRBV6-1
j_call: TRBJ2-7
clone_size: NA
d_call: NA
cdr3_nt: TGTGCCAGCACCACATCGGCGGCGCTGAAATCCTACGAGCAGTACTTC
cdr3_aa: CASTTSAALKSYEQYF

v_call: TRBV4-3
j_call: TRBJ2-7
clone_size: many
d_call: NA
cdr3_nt: TGCGCCAGCAGCCAAGTGCACAGGGAGTACGAGCAGTACTTC
cdr3_aa: CASSQVHREYEQYF

v_call: TRBV6-2/TRBV6-3
j_call: TRBJ2-7
clone_size: NA
d_call: NA
cdr3_nt: TGTGCCAGCAGTTACTTACAGGGAAACGAGCAGTACTTC
cdr3_aa: CASSYLQGNEQYF

v_call: TRBV29-1
j_call: TRBJ1-4
clone_size: many
d_call: TRBD1
cdr3_nt: TGCAGCGTTGAAGAACCGGGACAGGGTAATGAAAAACTGTTTTTT
cdr3_aa: CSVEEPGQGNEKLFF

v_call: TRBV7-9
j_call: TRBJ1-5
clone_size: NA
d_call: NA
cdr3_nt: TGTGCCAGCAGCTCTAGCGTCACGGTTCAGCCCCAGCATTTT
cdr3_aa: CASSSSVTVQPQHF

v_call: TRBV7-9
j_call: TRBJ2-7
clone_size: many
d_call: NA
cdr3_nt: TGTGCCAGCAGCCCCGAGGCCTCCTACGAGCAGTACTTC
cdr3_aa: CASSPEASYEQYF

v_call: TRBV5-4
j_call: TRBJ1-1
clone_size: many
d_call: TRBD1
cdr3_nt: TGTGCCAGCAGCTTGGTTGGTGACAGGGGGTCGGAAGACACTGAAGCTTTCTTT
cdr3_aa: CASSLVGDRGSEDTEAFF

v_call: TRBV7-9
j_call: TRBJ2-7
clone_size: NA
d_call: TRBD1
cdr3_nt: TGTGCCAGCGGGGGGACAGGGGACGAGCAGTACTTC
cdr3_aa: CASGGTGDEQYF